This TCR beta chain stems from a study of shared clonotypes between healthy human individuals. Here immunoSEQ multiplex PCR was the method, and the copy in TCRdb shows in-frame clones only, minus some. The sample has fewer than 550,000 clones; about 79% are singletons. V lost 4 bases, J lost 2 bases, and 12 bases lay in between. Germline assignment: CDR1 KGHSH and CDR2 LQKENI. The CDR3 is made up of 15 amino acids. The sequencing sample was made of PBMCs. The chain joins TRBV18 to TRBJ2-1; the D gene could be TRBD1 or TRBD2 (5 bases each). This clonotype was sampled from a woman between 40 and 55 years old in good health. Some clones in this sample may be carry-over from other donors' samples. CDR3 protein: CASSLTGTPYNEQFF. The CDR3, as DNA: TGTGCCAGCTCACTGACCGGGACGCCCTACAATGAGCAGTTCTTC. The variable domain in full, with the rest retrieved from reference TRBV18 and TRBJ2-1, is NAGVMQNPRHLVRRRGQEARLRCSPMKGHSHVYWYRQLPEEGLKFMVYLQKENIIDESGMPKERFSAEFPKEGPSILRIQQVVRGDSAAYFCASSLTGTPYNEQFFGPGTRLTVL.